This entry lists 29 T cell receptor beta chains sequenced from one sample in a study of graft-versus-host responses after intestinal transplantation. Method: immunoSEQ multiplex PCR; TCRdb's copy keeps in-frame clones and lacks some. The repertoire holds roughly 89,000 clones, with roughly 92% as singletons. Which antigens these TCRs recognize remains unknown. Sequenced here: unstimulated CD4+ T cells sorted from spleen or lymph node cells, sampled before intestinal transplant. The receptor source for this set is a human donor who received an intestinal transplant.

The genes are TRBV27 and TRBJ2-7; a weak D match, TRBD1 (6 bases). The CDR3 runs to 14 residues. CDR1 and CDR2 from the germline V gene are MNHEY and SMNVEV (reference sequence). Trimming removed 3 bases at V and 0 bases at J, with 9 bases between. The CDR3 DNA reads TGTGCCAGCAGTTTCCGGGACAACTCCTACGAGCAGTACTTC. It translates to CASSFRDNSYEQYF.

As DNA, the CDR3 is TGTGCCAGCAGTGGAATTCAGGGGGCTTGGGAGACCCAGTACTTC. Its protein product is CASSGIQGAWETQYF. The chain employs TRBV6-1 and TRBJ2-5; TRBD1 matches 8 bases. CDR1 is MNHNS, CDR2 SASEGT, per germline. Germline trimming cut 4 bases from V and 5 bases from J; bases unmatched to any gene: 9. This CDR3 contains 15 residues.

The chain links TRBV27 to TRBJ2-1, with D tentatively TRBD1 (8 bases). Germline values: CDR1 MNHEY, CDR2 SMNVEV (reference sequence). With 6 bases removed from V and 2 bases from J, the gap between germline ends came to 14 bases. This CDR3 is built from 15 residues. CDR3 DNA: TGTGCCAGCAGAGCGGGACAGGCCACCTACAATGAGCAGTTCTTC. Translating it yields CASRAGQATYNEQFF.

The V gene is TRBV5-1, the J gene TRBJ1-3, with TRBD1 matching over 7 bases. With 0 bases clipped from V and 2 bases from J, the junction kept 2 bases outside the gene matches. The CDR3 is 15 residues long. Germline V lookup: CDR1 SGHRS, CDR2 YFSETQ. CDR3 amino acids: CASSLEGGPGNTIYF. CDR3 in DNA: TGCGCCAGCAGCTTGGAAGGGGGCCCTGGAAACACCATATATTTT.

The chain is built from TRBV4-2 and TRBJ2-5; D might be TRBD2 (6 bases). CDR1 and CDR2 (germline): LGHNA, YNFKEQ. V lost 0 bases, J lost 5 bases, and 13 bases lay in between. The CDR3 runs 15 residues. In DNA form, the CDR3 reads TGTGCCAGCAGCCAAGATCTCACTAGCAGGGAGACCCAGTACTTC. It encodes CASSQDLTSRETQYF.

The rearrangement uses TRBV5-1 and TRBJ2-1, with TRBD2 as a possible D gene (7 bases). Germline V gene lookup returns CDR1 SGHRS and CDR2 YFSETQ. The CDR3 spans 15 residues. The V end was cut by 5 bases, the J end by 8 bases, with 20 bases between. This CDR3 is CASSQGGATPHEQFF. The CDR3 DNA reads as TGCGCCAGCAGTCAAGGGGGGGCCACACCTCATGAGCAGTTCTTC.

V is TRBV29-1 and J is TRBJ2-2; TRBD1 matches at 7 bases. This CDR3 region has 15 residues. The J segment lost 4 bases and the V segment lost 6 bases, leaving 11 bases of the junction unmatched. Germline V gene lookup returns CDR1 SQVTM and CDR2 ANQGSEA. For the CDR3, the DNA is TGCAGCGTACTCAGGGGGACCTCGGGCACCGGGGAGCTGTTTTTT. This encodes CSVLRGTSGTGELFF.

This chain joins TRBV7-9 and TRBJ2-3, with unresolved D. CDR1 SEHNR and CDR2 FQNEAQ come from the germline V gene (reference sequence). The CDR3 runs to 12 residues. Trimming shortened V by 5 bases and J by 5 bases, and 8 bases separated the two germline ends. DNA for the CDR3: TGTGCCAGCAGCCCTTCCGGAGATACGCAGTATTTT. Residues: CASSPSGDTQYF.

This chain uses TRBV15 with TRBJ2-5; 8 bases align to TRBD2. The trim removed 0 bases at V and 5 bases at J, leaving 5 bases unmatched. The CDR3 covers 15 residues. Germline CDR1 is LNHNV and CDR2 is YYDKDF (reference sequence). The CDR3 nucleotides are TGTGCCACCAGCAGAGATAATAGCGGGAAGGAGACCCAGTACTTC. Its translation is CATSRDNSGKETQYF.

V is TRBV4-1 and J is TRBJ2-3; 7 nucleotides agree with TRBD2. J gave up 0 bases and V 1 base, and 1 base lay outside the gene matches. Germline V gene lookup returns CDR1 MGHRA and CDR2 YSYEKL. This CDR3 region has 15 residues. The CDR3 coding sequence is TGCGCCAGCAGCCAAGTCGGGGGGAGCACAGATACGCAGTATTTT. Protein product: CASSQVGGSTDTQYF.

The rearrangement uses TRBV19 and TRBJ1-5; D gene unclear. Germline V gene sequence: CDR1 LNHDA, CDR2 SQIVND (reference sequence). V was cut by 7 bases and J by 3 bases, with 16 bases left in between. The CDR3 loop spans 15 amino acids. CDR3 in DNA: TGTGCCAGTACCTGGCGGGAGACACCCAATCAGCCCCAGCATTTT. Translation: CASTWRETPNQPQHF.

This chain uses TRBV5-4 with TRBJ2-3; 10 bases are a match to TRBD2. The V segment lost 9 bases and the J segment 3 bases; nucleotides outside the gene matches: 7. Germline V gives CDR1 SGHNT, CDR2 YYREEE (reference sequence). This CDR3 spans 14 amino acids. As DNA, the CDR3 is TGTGCCACTCGTGGACTAGCGGAAACAGATACGCAGTATTTT. It is translated as CATRGLAETDTQYF.

The chain carries TRBV5-4 and TRBJ2-5, with 13 positions matching TRBD2. V shed 0 bases, J shed 7 bases, and the junction held 6 bases outside the gene matches. This CDR3 has 16 residues. Germline V gene data show CDR1 as SGHNT and CDR2 as YYREEE (reference sequence). CDR3: CASSLGLAGGGGTQYF. CDR3 coding DNA: TGTGCCAGCAGCTTGGGACTAGCGGGGGGTGGTGGGACCCAGTACTTC. Full variable domain (remainder filled in from reference TRBV5-4 and TRBJ2-5): ETGVTQSPTHLIKTRGQQVTLRCSSQSGHNTVSWYQQALGQGPQFIFQYYREEENGRGNFPPRFSGLQFPNYSSELNVNALELDDSALYLCASSLGLAGGGGTQYFGPGTRLLVL.

CDR3 protein: CASSFVVQALTGANVLTF. Here the CDR3 DNA reads TGTGCCAGCAGCTTTGTTGTACAGGCCCTCACTGGGGCCAACGTCCTGACTTTC. The chain recombines TRBV7-9 with TRBJ2-6; a possible D gene is TRBD1 (5 bases). Trimming cost V 3 bases and J 2 bases, with 17 bases left between them. This CDR3 contains 18 residues. Looked up from germline, CDR1 is SEHNR and CDR2 is FQNEAQ (reference sequence).

The rearrangement links TRBV5-1 to TRBJ2-7; TRBD2 agrees at 9 bases. The V gene's germline CDR1 is SGHRS and CDR2 YFSETQ. J was trimmed by 3 bases and V by 6 bases; bases with no gene match: 10. The CDR3 extends over 15 amino acids. In DNA, the CDR3 is TGCGCCAGCAAGCCACAGCGGGAGGTCGGCTACGAGCAGTACTTC. Its translation is CASKPQREVGYEQYF.

This chain joins TRBV7-9 and TRBJ2-1, with 13 bases fitting TRBD2. CDR3 length: 17 amino acids. CDR1 is SEHNR, CDR2 FQNEAQ, per germline (reference sequence). Germline trimming cut 0 bases from V and 8 bases from J; bases unmatched to any gene: 7. This CDR3 reads CASSLAQTSGREDEQFF. In DNA, the CDR3 is TGTGCCAGCAGCTTAGCGCAAACTAGCGGGAGGGAGGATGAGCAGTTCTTC.

This rearrangement joins TRBV7-9 to TRBJ2-7, with TRBD2 identical over 8 bases. CDR3 size: 12 residues. J was trimmed by 10 bases and V by 4 bases; bases with no gene match: 6. The germline gives CDR1 SEHNR, CDR2 FQNEAQ (reference sequence). The DNA for the CDR3 is TGTGCCAGCAGCTCCTTGGCGGGGGGACAGTACTTC. This sequence encodes CASSSLAGGQYF.

This sequence joins TRBV27 and TRBJ2-5; D uncertain. The V end lost 3 bases, the J end lost 5 bases, and 10 bases lay between the germline ends. The CDR3 spans 13 residues. Germline CDR1 reads MNHEY; CDR2 reads SMNVEV (reference sequence). CDR3 sequence reads: CASSFSTVETQYF. The CDR3 region has the DNA TGTGCCAGCAGTTTTTCTACCGTGGAGACCCAGTACTTC.

The V call is TRBV5-1, the J call TRBJ2-5, with 9 bases identical to TRBD1. V gave up 2 bases and J gave up 3 bases; unmatched junction bases: 5. CDR1 and CDR2 (germline): SGHRS, YFSETQ. The CDR3 consists of 15 residues. CDR3 residues: CASSFGQGRKETQYF. The DNA of the CDR3 is TGCGCCAGCAGCTTCGGACAGGGGAGAAAAGAGACCCAGTACTTC.

The V and J genes are TRBV6-5 and TRBJ1-1; no reliable D call. The CDR3 consists of 15 residues. V was trimmed by 6 bases and J by 7 bases, leaving 21 bases between them. Germline-derived CDR1 and CDR2 are MNHEY and SVGAGI. The CDR3 spells CASRTPTWEPYEAFF. CDR3 DNA sequence: TGTGCCAGCAGGACCCCCACGTGGGAGCCTTATGAAGCTTTCTTT.

The genes are TRBV15 and TRBJ1-2; D is possibly TRBD1 (5 bases). Germline assignment: CDR1 LNHNV and CDR2 YYDKDF (reference sequence). V was trimmed by 2 bases and J by 1 base, leaving 5 bases between them. The CDR3 is made up of 13 amino acids. Written as DNA, the CDR3 is TGTGCCACCAGCAGACAGGGTAACTATGGCTACACCTTC. This translates into CATSRQGNYGYTF.

The rearrangement uses TRBV7-8 and TRBJ2-7; TRBD2 agrees at 11 bases. J lost 2 bases, V lost 2 bases, and 2 bases had no gene match. The CDR3 has 15 amino acids. The V gene's germline CDR1 is SGHVS and CDR2 FQNEAQ. The CDR3 sequence is CASSLRLAGPYEQYF. The CDR3, as DNA: TGTGCCAGCAGCTTAAGACTAGCGGGACCCTACGAGCAGTACTTC.

The V gene is TRBV12-5, the J gene TRBJ2-6; 7 bases match TRBD1. From germline, CDR1 is LGHNT and CDR2 FRNRAP. This CDR3 has 15 residues. J was trimmed by 0 bases and V by 6 bases; bases with no gene match: 2. CDR3 loop: CASGTGNSGANVLTF. The CDR3 DNA follows: TGTGCTAGTGGGACAGGGAACTCTGGGGCCAACGTCCTGACTTTC.

This chain uses TRBV5-1 with TRBJ2-3, with 12 positions matching TRBD2. Trimming at V came to 0 bases and at J to 7 bases, leaving 6 bases not matched to a gene. This CDR3 has 16 residues. The germline CDR1 and CDR2 sequences are SGHRS and YFSETQ. Here the CDR3 reads CASSLAASGGVYTQYF. Written as DNA, the CDR3 is TGCGCCAGCAGCTTGGCCGCTAGCGGGGGGGTGTATACGCAGTATTTT.

The chain couples TRBV5-1 to TRBJ2-3, with 7 bases aligning to TRBD2. This CDR3 is built from 14 residues. V lost 6 bases to trimming and J lost 0 bases; unmatched junction nucleotides: 4. Germline loops: CDR1 SGHRS, CDR2 YFSETQ. The CDR3 DNA follows: TGCGCCAGCAATAACGGGGGGAGCACAGATACGCAGTATTTT. Translated, it gives CASNNGGSTDTQYF.

The gene calls are TRBV19 and TRBJ2-7; 8 nucleotides match TRBD1. V lost 3 bases and J lost 6; bases outside the gene matches: 10. Germline CDR1 reads LNHDA; CDR2 reads SQIVND (reference sequence). The CDR3 loop spans 15 amino acids. Here the CDR3 reads CASSIRGQVIGEQYF. In DNA form, the CDR3 reads TGTGCCAGTAGTATTCGGGGACAGGTGATAGGCGAGCAGTACTTC.

This clone was observed a single time. V is TRBV4-2 and J is TRBJ2-1; TRBD2 matches at 14 bases. The CDR3 is 19 residues long. Germline assignment: CDR1 LGHNA and CDR2 YNFKEQ. J gave up 0 bases and V 4 bases, and 8 bases lay outside the gene matches. The CDR3: CASSPGGLAGGYSYNEQFF. The CDR3 DNA reads TGTGCCAGCAGCCCCGGAGGACTAGCGGGGGGCTACTCCTACAATGAGCAGTTCTTC.

J is TRBJ2-4 and V is TRBV6-1; D is possibly TRBD1 (7 bases). Germline CDR1 MNHNS, CDR2 SASEGT. The CDR3 contains 13 residues. The V end lost 6 bases, the J end lost 5 bases, and 11 bases lay between the germline ends. CDR3 sequence: CASSSRGENIQYF. The CDR3 nucleotides read TGTGCCAGCAGCTCCAGGGGGGAAAACATTCAGTACTTC.

The chain is built from TRBV6-1 and TRBJ1-6; D is undetermined. The CDR3 is made up of 15 amino acids. The ends were cut back, 6 bases at V and 0 bases at J, with 9 bases in the middle. Germline CDR1 MNHNS, CDR2 SASEGT. CDR3 amino acids: CASRGESSYNSPLHF. The CDR3 DNA reads as TGTGCCAGCAGGGGCGAGAGCTCCTATAATTCACCCCTCCACTTT.